The clone carrying this T cell receptor (beta chain) was observed a handful of times. The data derive from a study of T-cell reconstitution after alpha-beta-depleted transplantation in children. Unique molecular identifiers were built into the TCRbeta library. TCRdb re-derived calls from the PCR reads in MiXCR, one entry per CDR3 protein. The table has about 360,000 distinct CDR3 sequences, 10% to 15% seen once. Trimming removed 3 bases from V and 4 bases from J; junction bases left unmatched: 3. The length of the CDR3 is 14 residues. In germline, CDR1 is SGHRS, CDR2 YFSETQ. V gene TRBV5-1 combines with J gene TRBJ2-1; 8 bases match TRBD2. This material consisted of PBMCs, taken from the stem cell graft. The sequence came from a human donor who donated a stem cell graft to a child with Fanconi anemia. This CDR3 reads CASSSTGGYNEQFF. Here the CDR3 DNA reads TGCGCCAGCAGCTCCACGGGGGGGTACAATGAGCAGTTCTTC.